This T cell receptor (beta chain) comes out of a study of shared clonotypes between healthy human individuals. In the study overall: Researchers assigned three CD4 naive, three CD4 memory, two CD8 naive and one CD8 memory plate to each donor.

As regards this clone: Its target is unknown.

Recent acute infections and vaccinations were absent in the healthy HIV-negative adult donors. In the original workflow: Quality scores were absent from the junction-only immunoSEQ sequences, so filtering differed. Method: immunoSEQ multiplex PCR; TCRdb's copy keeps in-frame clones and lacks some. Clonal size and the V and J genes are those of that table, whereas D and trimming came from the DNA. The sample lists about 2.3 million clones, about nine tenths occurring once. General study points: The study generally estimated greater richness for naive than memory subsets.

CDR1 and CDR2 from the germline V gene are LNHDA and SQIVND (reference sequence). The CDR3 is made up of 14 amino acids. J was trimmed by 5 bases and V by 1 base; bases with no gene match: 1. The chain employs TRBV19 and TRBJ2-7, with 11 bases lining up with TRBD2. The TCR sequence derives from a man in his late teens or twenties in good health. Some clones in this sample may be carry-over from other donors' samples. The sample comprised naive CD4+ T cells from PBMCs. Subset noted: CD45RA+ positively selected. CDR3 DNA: TGTGCCAGTAGTATAGGACTAGCGGGACACGAGCAGTACTTC. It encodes CASSIGLAGHEQYF.